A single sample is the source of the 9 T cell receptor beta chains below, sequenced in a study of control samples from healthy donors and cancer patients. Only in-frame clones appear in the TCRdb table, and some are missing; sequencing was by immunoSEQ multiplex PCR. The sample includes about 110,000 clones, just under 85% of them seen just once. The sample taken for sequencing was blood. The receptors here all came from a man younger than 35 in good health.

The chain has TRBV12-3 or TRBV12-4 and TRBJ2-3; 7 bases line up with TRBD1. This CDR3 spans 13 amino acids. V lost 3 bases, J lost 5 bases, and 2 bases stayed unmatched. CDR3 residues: CASSFAGGDTQYF. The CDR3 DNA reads TGTGCCAGCAGTTTTGCAGGGGGAGATACGCAGTATTTT.

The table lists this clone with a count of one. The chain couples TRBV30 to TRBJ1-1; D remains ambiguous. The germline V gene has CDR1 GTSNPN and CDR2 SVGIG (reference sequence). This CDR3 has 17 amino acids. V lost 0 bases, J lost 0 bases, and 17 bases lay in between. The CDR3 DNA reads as TGTGCCTGGAGTGTACCAGCTCGCCCGTATATGAACACTGAAGCTTTCTTT. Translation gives CAWSVPARPYMNTEAFF.

The chain's CDR3 is CSVKRGGNTDTQYF. For the CDR3, the DNA is TGCAGCGTTAAACGGGGGGGCAATACAGATACGCAGTATTTT. The chain employs TRBV29-1 and TRBJ2-3, with 8 bases matching TRBD2. Trimming took 5 bases from V and 3 from J; bases not matched to a gene: 7. This CDR3 contains 14 residues. From germline, CDR1 is SQVTM and CDR2 ANQGSEA.

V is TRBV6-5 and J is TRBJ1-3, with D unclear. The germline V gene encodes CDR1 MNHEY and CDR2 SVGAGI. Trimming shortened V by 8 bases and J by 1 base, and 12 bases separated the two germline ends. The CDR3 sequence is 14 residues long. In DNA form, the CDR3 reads TGTGCCAGCGGGTCTTCCCTTTCTGGAAACACCATATATTTT. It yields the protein CASGSSLSGNTIYF.

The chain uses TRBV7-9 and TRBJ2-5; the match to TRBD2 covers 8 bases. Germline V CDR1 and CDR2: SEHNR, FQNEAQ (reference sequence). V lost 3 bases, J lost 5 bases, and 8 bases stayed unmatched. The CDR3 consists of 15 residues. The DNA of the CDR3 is TGTGCCAGCAGCTTTACCCGGGGGGGCCGGGAGACCCAGTACTTC. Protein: CASSFTRGGRETQYF.

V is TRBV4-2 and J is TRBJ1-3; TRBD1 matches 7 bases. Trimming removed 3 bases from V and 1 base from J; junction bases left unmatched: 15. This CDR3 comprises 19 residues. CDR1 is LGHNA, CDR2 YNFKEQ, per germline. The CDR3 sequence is CASSQTATGVRGSGNTIYF. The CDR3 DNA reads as TGTGCCAGCAGCCAGACCGCTACAGGGGTTCGGGGTTCTGGAAACACCATATATTTT.

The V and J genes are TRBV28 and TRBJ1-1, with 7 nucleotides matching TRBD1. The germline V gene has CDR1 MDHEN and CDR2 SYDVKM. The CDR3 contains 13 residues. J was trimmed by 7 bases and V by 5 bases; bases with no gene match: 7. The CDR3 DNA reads TGTGCCAGCAGTCTAGAGGGGGCGGTTGAAGCTTTCTTT. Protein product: CASSLEGAVEAFF.

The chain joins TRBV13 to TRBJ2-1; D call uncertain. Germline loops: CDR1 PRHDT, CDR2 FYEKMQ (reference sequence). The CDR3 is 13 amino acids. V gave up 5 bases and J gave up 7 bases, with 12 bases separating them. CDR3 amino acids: CASSPEDGNEQFF. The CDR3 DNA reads TGTGCCAGCAGCCCAGAGGACGGGAATGAGCAGTTCTTC.

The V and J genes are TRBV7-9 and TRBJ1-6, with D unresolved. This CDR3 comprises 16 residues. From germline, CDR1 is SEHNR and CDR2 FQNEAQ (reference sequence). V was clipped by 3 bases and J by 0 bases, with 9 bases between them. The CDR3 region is CASSFGGSSYNSPLHF. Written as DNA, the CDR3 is TGTGCCAGCAGCTTCGGAGGGAGCTCCTATAATTCACCCCTCCACTTT.